This T cell receptor beta chain was sequenced in a study of blood T cell repertoires in COVID-19. Study information: The United States, Italy and Spain were the sources of the acute and convalescent COVID-19 samples. T cells, B-cell-depleted T cells, or PBMCs supplied cDNA or gDNA.

The V end was cut by 3 bases, the J end by 9 bases, with 19 bases between. The CDR3 is made up of 16 amino acids. CDR1 is SGHDT, CDR2 YYEEEE, per germline. Methods used by the authors: Cell counts per sample came from amplifying reference gene primers. Using immunoSEQ multiplex PCR, the repertoire was profiled, and TCRdb retains in-frame clones only, with some absent. D and trimming come from the DNA, and the V and J calls and clone size come from that table. Of 150,000 to 200,000 clones in the sample, about four fifths were seen once. Sequencing was carried out using peripheral blood. The V call is TRBV5-6, the J call TRBJ1-6; D perhaps matches TRBD1 (5 bases). The receptor was isolated from a woman over 75 with acute or convalescent COVID-19. The chain's CDR3 is CASSYDVGVLSSPLHF. The CDR3 nucleotides read TGTGCCAGCAGCTATGACGTAGGGGTGTTGAGTTCACCCCTCCACTTT.